Detailed here is one T cell receptor beta chain. Its antigen is not known. The data were taken from a study of identifying expanded T cells in peripheral blood. Overall study findings and caveats: Clone count variance between approximately 2-week samples rose with total template count. Differentially abundant clones: about 1.3 between replicates, 16.4 at approximately two weeks, 19 at four.

From germline, CDR1 is SGHDT and CDR2 YYEEEE. The length of the CDR3 is 17 residues. V was pared by 4 bases and J by 7 bases, with 15 bases of the junction left unmatched. Profiling relied on immunoSEQ multiplex PCR, and the TCRdb table lists in-frame clones only, not all of them. The sample includes around 57,000 clones, 70% to 90% of them seen just once. The chain employs TRBV5-6 and TRBJ1-2, with 11 bases fitting TRBD1. Sequencing was performed on blood. The receptor was isolated from a person aged 18-70 years in good health. The CDR3 nucleotides are TGTGCCAGCAGCGTCTGGGACAGGGGGTTTGATGTGGGTGGCTACACCTTC. Protein: CASSVWDRGFDVGGYTF.